The clone carrying this TCR beta chain was picked up a small number of times. The antigen is not known. This entry belongs to a study of T cells in Graves' hyperthyroidism and ophthalmopathy. Whole-study results and caveats: Through a model of 13 V-J features, ophthalmopathy was separated from stable hyperthyroidism.

TCR beta CDR3 regions were amplified from RNA. With the HTBI primer set, the TCR CDR3 went through a first round of RT-PCR. TCRdb itself ran the multiplex PCR reads through MiXCR, one entry per CDR3 protein. Of 560,000 or so distinct CDR3 sequences detected, just over 45% appear once; the ten largest clones hold nearly 8.5%. Diagnosis of hyperthyroidism was new in patients aged 18 to 65, and its duration was under 2 months. The sequence derives from a woman younger than 35 with Graves' hyperthyroidism. Sequencing input: peripheral blood or thyroid tissue (not recorded which).

The CDR3 protein is CASSLGQGRDYGYTF. The CDR3 region has the DNA TGTGCCAGCAGCTTAGGACAGGGGAGGGACTATGGCTACACCTTC. The chain links TRBV7-8 to TRBJ1-2; 8 bases line up with TRBD1. The J segment lost 3 bases and the V segment lost 1 base, leaving 4 bases of the junction unmatched. This CDR3 is 15 amino acids long. CDR1 and CDR2 (germline): SGHVS, FQNEAQ.